A selection of T cell receptor beta chains follows, all from one sample in a study of high-grade serous ovarian cancer treatment subgroups. Produced via immunoSEQ multiplex PCR; TCRdb's table is partial and in-frame only. The table shows several thousand clones, with more than 70% occurring only once. The sequencing sample was made of tumor tissue. The receptors come from a human donor with high-grade serous ovarian cancer. Both conserved end residues are trimmed from each CDR3.

>TRBJ1-4|TRBV5-1
ASSLDGTNEKLF
>TRBJ1-2|TRBV5-6
ASSLVATGRNPF
>TRBJ2-3|TRBV30
AWSVRGREY
>TRBJ1-4|TRBV7-2
ASSLEGLDEKLF
>TRBJ1-4|TRBV6-5
ASRPGQDYEKLF
>TRBJ2-7|TRBV4-1
ASSRDKSSYEQY
>TRBJ2-5|TRBV7-2
ASSFSGVETQY
>TRBJ1-2|TRBV10-3
AISESNREQGYT
>TRBJ1-5|TRBV5-1
ASSFEGDQPQH
>TRBJ1-1|TRBV5-1
ASSPSRGEAF
>TRBJ2-1|TRBV7-9
ASGRYGSGSDEQF
>TRBJ2-1|TRBV4-3
ASSPQGGGAYNEQF
>-|TRBV14
ASSPRGHLYEQY
>TRBJ1-3|TRBV11-2
ASSSDTHSGNTIY
>TRBJ1-4|TRBV18
ASSPTATNEKLF
>TRBJ2-7|TRBV7-8
ASSLGDRGSYAYEQY
>TRBJ1-3|TRBV5-1
ASSPDGQSSGNTIY
>TRBJ1-2|TRBV2
ASSPPGGANYGYT
>TRBJ1-1|TRBV6-4
ASSRTGNTEAF
>TRBJ2-5|TRBV9
ASSADRGLPH
>TRBJ2-6|TRBV13
ASSLVSGAGANVLT
>TRBJ1-2|TRBV27
ASSPSTGYFYGYT
>TRBJ2-3|TRBV11-2
ASSQGDSGSDTQY
>TRBJ2-1|TRBV4-1
ASSQAQGYNEQF
>TRBJ2-7|TRBV30
AWSSNYEQY
>TRBJ2-3|TRBV19
ASSPWTAADTQY
>TRBJ2-5|TRBV7-2
ASSLADGRARKTQY
>TRBJ1-5|TRBV27
ASSSMTGTGSNQPQH
>TRBJ2-2|TRBV11-2
ASSFLDGSPGELF
>TRBJ2-1|TRBV9
ASSVAETSGRGYDEQF
>TRBJ1-1|TRBV6-5
ASSRGQEGAF
>TRBJ1-2|TRBV7-9
AGEIQRSGYT
>TRBJ1-5|TRBV5-7
ASSYSDSNQPQH
>TRBJ2-3|TRBV19
ASSMGMTGGHTDTQY
>TRBJ1-1|TRBV5-6
ASSLERGTGLRITEAF
>TRBJ2-2|TRBV27
ASSWSTGELF
>TRBJ2-7|TRBV29-1
SVDRGKTGSSYEQY
>TRBJ1-2|TRBV30
AWSSGGSYGYT
>TRBJ1-1|TRBV7-2
ASSLAWANTEAF
>TRBJ2-5|TRBV5-6
ASSLAETQY
>TRBJ2-2|TRBV25-1
ASSGLGASNTGELF
>TRBJ1-4|TRBV25-1
ASKQGSEKLF
>TRBJ2-5|TRBV2
ASSYGQGYQETQY
>TRBJ2-3|TRBV11-2
ASSLAAGGPGTDTQY
>TRBJ1-2|TRBV5-1
ASSPGDRHGYT
>TRBJ1-2|TRBV30
AWSEQTGSHVGYT
>TRBJ2-7|TRBV5-6
ASSLMAYEQY
>TRBJ1-1|TRBV6-6
ASSSPRGAGNTEAF
>TRBJ1-5|TRBV6-6
ASSPGQLNQPQH
>TRBJ1-5|TRBV11-2
ASSPDRVQPQH
>TRBJ1-3|TRBV7-2
ASSLTPGLSSGNTIY
>TRBJ1-2|TRBV19
ASSIQGYGYT
>TRBJ1-2|TRBV20-1
SASAGNGYT
>TRBJ2-5|TRBV5-6
ASSLDGSVETQY
>TRBJ2-2|TRBV5-4
ASSPWTSGRTGELF
>TRBJ2-7|TRBV25-1
ASSDPQDRGLNEQY
>TRBJ2-7|TRBV29-1
SVVAAYYEQY
>TRBJ2-1|TRBV2
ASSGELAGANNEQF
>TRBJ1-2|TRBV11-2
ASSRRPDRDYGYT